These 27 T cell receptor beta chains share one sample of origin, sequenced in a study of neurological immune-mediated disorders. The time point was: technical triplicate 2. In TCRdb, the 5' RACE reads were re-called with MiXCR into one record per CDR3 protein. The sample shows more than 30,000 distinct CDR3 sequences, 13% of them seen only once. Sequencing was done on a sample of CD4+ T cells from blood. Every receptor here comes from a female donor with HTLV-1-associated myelopathy (HAM/TSP).

This clonotype has ten or more counts. The gene calls are TRBV7-2 and TRBJ1-3; TRBD1 might be the D (5 bases). The CDR3 length is 15 residues. Germline lookup yields CDR1 SGHTA and CDR2 FQGNSA. Trimming stripped 5 bases from V and 0 bases from J, with 11 bases between. In DNA form, the CDR3 reads TGTGCCAGCAGCACACAGGTCATCTCTGGAAACACCATATATTTT. Protein: CASSTQVISGNTIYF.

This clonotype was recorded at least ten times. The V call is TRBV24-1, the J call TRBJ1-2; possible D gene TRBD1, 5 bases. CDR1 is KGHDR and CDR2 is SFDVKD in the germline V gene. The length of the CDR3 is 13 residues. Trimming cost V 9 bases and J 4 bases, with 14 bases left between them. The CDR3 is CATSKGQIYGYTF. DNA for the CDR3: TGTGCCACCTCGAAGGGGCAGATCTATGGCTACACCTTC.

This clonotype is medium-sized. The chain employs TRBV20-1 and TRBJ1-5, with a weak D call TRBD1 (5 bases). CDR1 DFQATT and CDR2 SNEGSKA come from the germline V gene (reference sequence). With 3 bases removed from V and 4 bases from J, the gap between germline ends came to 19 bases. The CDR3 is 16 amino acids. CDR3 sequence: CSASVGLGVWNQPQHF. In nucleotides, the CDR3 is TGCAGTGCTAGCGTGGGGTTAGGGGTATGGAATCAGCCCCAGCATTTT.

This clonotype was recorded at least ten times. This chain joins TRBV6-6 and TRBJ2-7; 7 bases agree with TRBD2. This CDR3 has 17 amino acids. Per the germline V gene, CDR1 is MNHNY and CDR2 is SVGAGI (reference sequence). After removal of 0 bases from V and 2 bases from J, the junction contained 10 bases not matched to a gene. The CDR3 nucleotides read TGTGCCAGCAGTTACTCACCCGGGAGCGGGAAACCCTACGAGCAGTACTTC. As protein: CASSYSPGSGKPYEQYF.

Comments on this clonotype: In this CDR3 the conserved last residue, phenylalanine or tryptophan, is missing, so a read error is likely. The V and J genes are TRBV20-1 and TRBJ2-5; TRBD1 aligns across 7 bases. The CDR3 has 19 residues. Germline loops: CDR1 DFQATT, CDR2 SNEGSKA (reference sequence). The CDR3 DNA reads TGCAGTGCTAGAAATCCCACGACAGGGATTAGCAGGGGCGCGGAGACACAGTACTTA. As protein: CSARNPTTGISRGAETQYL.

V and J are TRBV6-6 and TRBJ1-5; D is possibly TRBD1 (6 bases). Looked up from germline, CDR1 is MNHNY and CDR2 is SVGAGI (reference sequence). The CDR3 has 13 residues. The CDR3 DNA reads as TGTGACACTGGAGGGGGGGGCAGACAGCCCCAGCATTTT. It encodes CDTGGGGRQPQHF.

This clonotype has a count of ten or more. This chain connects TRBV5-5 to TRBJ2-7, with D unresolved. CDR1 SGHKS and CDR2 YYEKEE come from the germline V gene (reference sequence). Trimming took 4 bases from V and 0 from J, leaving 14 bases between them. CDR3 size: 15 residues. CDR3 amino acids: CASSGLGTLSYEQYF. For the CDR3, the DNA is TGTGCCAGCAGCGGGCTCGGTACCCTCTCCTACGAGCAGTACTTC.

Ten or more counts support this clonotype. The chain has TRBV12-3 or TRBV12-4 and TRBJ1-4, with D hard to call. The CDR3 is 12 amino acids. Trimming shortened V by 8 bases and J by 3 bases, and 7 bases separated the two germline ends. CDR3: CASRGANEKLFF. The DNA of the CDR3 is TGTGCCAGCCGGGGTGCTAATGAAAAACTGTTTTTT.

On this clonotype itself: A junction end diverges from the germline sequence, so it may reflect a read error. The chain links TRBV5-1 to TRBJ2-5, with a weak D call TRBD1 (6 bases). Germline assignment: CDR1 SGHRS and CDR2 YFSETQ. This CDR3 spans 15 amino acids. The CDR3 spells CASRRTDSYQETQYF. The CDR3, as DNA: TGCGCAAGCAGACGGACGGACAGTTATCAAGAGACCCAGTACTTC.

By share, this clonotype counts as medium-sized. V usage is TRBV4-1 and J usage is TRBJ2-1; D is perhaps TRBD2 (5 bases). V dropped 0 bases and J dropped 9 bases, with 18 bases sitting between them. The CDR3 runs 16 residues. CDR1 is MGHRA, CDR2 YSYEKL, per germline. The CDR3 DNA follows: TGCGCCAGCAGCCAAGAGTCCCTAGCCCTCACACGTGAGCAGTTCTTC. This encodes CASSQESLALTREQFF.

This clonotype was observed many times. The chain combines TRBV24-1 with TRBJ2-2, with 7 nucleotides matching TRBD2. The CDR3 has 15 residues. V dropped 12 bases and J dropped 5; count of bases not matched to a gene: 14. Germline CDR1 is KGHDR and CDR2 is SFDVKD. CDR3 residues: CAPSPASGKTGELFF. The CDR3, as DNA: TGTGCCCCGAGCCCAGCCAGCGGGAAAACCGGGGAGCTGTTTTTT.

This clonotype was found many times. The chain recombines TRBV29-1 with TRBJ1-2; D is uncertain. The germline V gene has CDR1 SQVTM and CDR2 ANQGSEA. The CDR3 has 13 amino acids. V was cut by 8 bases and J by 6 bases, with 19 bases left in between. CDR3 sequence: CSSFVPSPDGYTF. In DNA form, the CDR3 reads TGCAGCTCCTTCGTCCCCTCTCCCGATGGCTACACCTTC.

Many counts were recorded for this clonotype. The chain joins TRBV29-1 to TRBJ2-3; tentatively, D is TRBD1 or TRBD2 (6 bases each). From germline, CDR1 is SQVTM and CDR2 ANQGSEA. Trimming stripped 4 bases from V and 4 bases from J, with 18 bases between. CDR3 length: 15 residues. CDR3 DNA: TGCAGCGTTGTCGGGGGACAAATAGCGCCAGATACGCAGTATTTT. Translation gives CSVVGGQIAPDTQYF.

This clonotype was seen at least ten times. This chain joins TRBV7-2 and TRBJ2-3, with no clear D. Germline-derived CDR1 and CDR2 are SGHTA and FQGNSA. V shed 1 base and J shed 4 bases, with 9 bases lying between them. The CDR3 sequence is 14 residues long. The CDR3 loop reads CASSLDAAPDTQYF. The CDR3, as DNA: TGTGCCAGCAGCTTAGATGCGGCCCCAGATACGCAGTATTTT.

In its sample, this clonotype was seen many times. V is TRBV29-1 and J is TRBJ2-3; the match to TRBD2 covers 7 bases. Unmatched junction bases numbered 8, after V lost 1 base and J lost 1 base. CDR1 and CDR2 (germline): SQVTM, ANQGSEA. This CDR3 has 16 residues. CDR3 sequence reads: CSVEGLLAEGTDTQYF. The CDR3 nucleotides are TGCAGCGTTGAAGGCCTCCTAGCGGAGGGCACAGATACGCAGTATTTT.

This clonotype was seen at least ten times. The V gene is TRBV11-2, the J gene TRBJ2-1, with a possible D match to TRBD2 (5 bases). CDR1 is SGHAT and CDR2 is FQNNGV in the germline V gene. CDR3 length equals 16 residues. The V gene lost 1 base and the J gene lost 2 bases, with 12 bases spanning the gap. As DNA, the CDR3 is TGTGCCAGCAGCTTAGCGGAATCCGGGGCCTACAATGAGCAGTTCTTC. Translated: CASSLAESGAYNEQFF.

This rearrangement joins TRBV7-6 to TRBJ2-1; D not certain. V shed 3 bases and J shed 7 bases, with 16 bases lying between them. In germline, CDR1 is SGHVS, CDR2 FNYEAQ. The CDR3 totals 15 residues. The CDR3 here is CASSLSPVTQNEQFF. The DNA for the CDR3 is TGTGCCAGCAGCTTGAGCCCTGTGACGCAAAATGAGCAGTTCTTC.

The rearrangement uses TRBV5-1 and TRBJ2-7; weak D call: TRBD1 (6 bases). Germline V gene lookup returns CDR1 SGHRS and CDR2 YFSETQ. The CDR3 has 13 residues. V lost 3 bases and J 7 bases, leaving 14 bases between the germline ends. CDR3 DNA: TGCGCCAGCAGCTCCCGAGGGGGTGAAGAGCAGTACTTC. It specifies CASSSRGGEEQYF.

The V gene is TRBV7-8, the J gene TRBJ2-7; D is uncertain. The germline V gene encodes CDR1 SGHVS and CDR2 FQNEAQ. The germline V and J ends were trimmed by 5 bases and 13 bases, with 18 bases remaining between them. The CDR3 runs to 12 residues. The CDR3 sequence: CASSLVGNEKYF. DNA of the CDR3: TGTGCCAGCAGCCTGGTAGGGAACGAGAAATACTTC.

This clonotype was counted many times. This rearrangement joins TRBV12-5 to TRBJ2-5; D gene uncertain. V was shortened by 2 bases and J by 5 bases, with 3 bases between the two germline ends. Germline-derived CDR1 and CDR2 are LGHNT and FRNRAP. The CDR3 runs 11 residues. In DNA form, the CDR3 reads TGTGCTAGTGGTTTGCTGGAGACCCAGTACTTC. Its translation is CASGLLETQYF. Using reference TRBV12-5 and TRBJ2-5 for the parts outside the CDR3, the full variable domain is DARVTQTPRHKVTEMGQEVTMRCQPILGHNTVFWYRQTMMQGLELLAYFRNRAPLDDSGMPKDRFSAEMPDATLATLKIQPSEPRDSAVYFCASGLLETQYFGPGTRLLVL.

This clonotype was detected many times. The chain combines TRBV29-1 with TRBJ2-5; 7 bases are shared with TRBD1. Germline CDR1 reads SQVTM; CDR2 reads ANQGSEA. This CDR3 has 13 amino acids. V was clipped by 6 bases and J by 4 bases; unmatched bases: 8. The CDR3 sequence is CSVPQGRPETQYF. The CDR3 DNA reads as TGCAGCGTACCACAGGGGCGCCCAGAGACCCAGTACTTC. The full variable domain, completed using reference TRBV29-1 and TRBJ2-5, is SAVISQKPSRDICQRGTSLTIQCQVDSQVTMMFWYRQQPGQSLTLIATANQGSEATYESGFVIDKFPISRPNLTFSTLTVSNMSPEDSSIYLCSVPQGRPETQYFGPGTRLLVL.

Many counts were recorded for this clonotype. J is TRBJ2-7 and V is TRBV12-3 or TRBV12-4; the match to TRBD2 covers 7 bases. Trimming cost V 8 bases and J 3 bases; bases outside gene matches: 4. The length of the CDR3 is 12 residues. This CDR3 is CASHGGDYEQYF. The CDR3 DNA is TGTGCCAGCCATGGGGGGGACTACGAGCAGTACTTC.

This clonotype was picked up many times. The chain employs TRBV14 and TRBJ2-2; D ambiguous. Trimming took off 3 bases at V and 4 bases at J, with 6 bases between the two ends. Germline loops: CDR1 SGHDN, CDR2 FVKESK. The CDR3 extends over 13 amino acids. CDR3: CASSQQLTGELFF. CDR3 nucleotides: TGTGCCAGCAGCCAGCAGCTCACCGGGGAGCTGTTTTTT.

This clonotype was counted ten times or more. CDR3 DNA: TGCGCCAGCAGGACGGGGGGCGCGGCAGATACGCAGTATTTT. This encodes CASRTGGAADTQYF. The rearrangement uses TRBV5-1 and TRBJ2-3, with a weak D call TRBD2 (7 bases). From germline, CDR1 is SGHRS and CDR2 YFSETQ. V lost 5 bases and J lost 4, with 14 bases in between. This CDR3 region has 14 residues.

In its sample, this clonotype was seen many times. The V call is TRBV2, the J call TRBJ2-1; no firm D call. Germline CDR1 is SNHLY and CDR2 is FYNNEI. This CDR3 is 13 amino acids long. Trimming removed 4 bases at V and 5 bases at J, with 9 bases between. The DNA for the CDR3 is TGTGCCAGCAGTGTGTTAGAGAACAATGAGCAGTTCTTC. Translation: CASSVLENNEQFF.

This clonotype occurred many times. The J gene is TRBJ2-7, the V gene TRBV28, with D possibly called TRBD1 or TRBD2 (5 bases each). The germline V gene encodes CDR1 MDHEN and CDR2 SYDVKM. V was clipped by 6 bases and J by 2 bases, with 20 bases between them. The length of the CDR3 is 16 residues. Here the CDR3 reads CASRVVYTGDAYEQYF. CDR3 coding DNA: TGTGCCAGCAGAGTCGTCTATACTGGGGACGCCTACGAGCAGTACTTC.

This clonotype appeared many times. V usage is TRBV5-6 and J usage is TRBJ2-1, with no clear D. The germline gives CDR1 SGHDT, CDR2 YYEEEE. Trimming took 4 bases from V and 6 from J, leaving 8 bases between them. There are 12 residues in the CDR3. The CDR3 DNA sequence: TGTGCCAGCAGCCAGCGCCCCAATGAGCAGTTCTTC. Translation gives CASSQRPNEQFF. The entire variable domain, with the rest obtained from reference TRBV5-6 and TRBJ2-1, is as follows: DAGVTQSPTHLIKTRGQQVTLRCSPKSGHDTVSWYQQALGQGPQFIFQYYEEEERQRGNFPDRFSGHQFPNYSSELNVNALLLGDSALYLCASSQRPNEQFFGPGTRLTVL.